Sequencing of this TCR beta chain was carried out in a study of CD8 T cells in Susac syndrome. Whole-study findings and limits: A relatively small number of individuals underwent TCR sequencing and HLA analysis.

With random hexamers, reverse transcription was performed on about 0.5 to 1 ug of RNA. TCRdb analysed the immunoSEQ multiplex PCR reads with MiXCR anew, one entry per CDR3 protein. This table has about 130,000 distinct CDR3 sequences, more than 85% appearing once. About this clonotype: Its antigen remains unknown.

Negative isolation yielded CD8+ and CD4+ T cells; FACS enriched TEMRA cells. Germline V CDR1 and CDR2: ENHRY, SYGVKD. With V trimmed by 5 bases and J by 5 bases, 20 bases remained unmatched. The CDR3 is 19 residues long. The clonotype originates from a human donor with multiple sclerosis. Source material: CD8+ T cells from PBMCs. J is TRBJ2-5 and V is TRBV10-3, with 10 bases aligning to TRBD2. CDR3 residues: CAISQTAGGRTAGWETQYF. In DNA form, the CDR3 reads TGTGCCATCAGTCAAACAGCGGGGGGGCGGACGGCGGGTTGGGAGACCCAGTACTTC.